The present T cell receptor (beta chain) was sequenced within a study of blood T cells in healthy people across ages. This CDR3 has 14 amino acids. V lost 0 bases to trimming and J lost 2 bases, with 8 bases between them. Germline CDR1 reads SGHAT; CDR2 reads FQNNGV. It was approximately 10 milliliters of peripheral blood that were drawn from each donor. A J-beta primer mix and a sample-barcoded 5' primer were used in a second PCR of about 6 to 12 cycles. TCRdb processed the 5' RACE reads anew with MiXCR; each CDR3 protein has one entry. Of 600,000 or so distinct CDR3 sequences in the sample, about 30% were seen once. There are many counts of this clonotype.

V and J are TRBV11-2 and TRBJ2-7, with unresolved D. Sequencing input: blood. This TCR came from a woman of 80 years or more in good health. CDR3: CASSLEILAYEQYF. CDR3 bases: TGTGCCAGCAGCTTAGAAATACTCGCCTACGAGCAGTACTTC.